The 11 T cell receptor beta chains below were found in one sample sequenced in a study of T cells after yellow fever vaccination. TCRdb passed the 5' RACE reads through MiXCR, listing each CDR3 protein once. The sample carries fewer than 650,000 distinct CDR3 sequences, 21% recorded once. Sequences were derived from PBMCs, sampled 20 to 25 days after the first yellow fever vaccination. The receptors were gathered from a man between 18 and 29 years old who received the YFV17D yellow fever vaccine.

This clonotype has only one observation. The chain uses TRBV5-1 and TRBJ2-7, with D possibly being TRBD1 (5 bases). Trimming took 5 bases from V and 6 from J, leaving 12 bases between them. The germline gives CDR1 SGHRS, CDR2 YFSETQ. CDR3 length: 12 amino acids. The CDR3 spells CASSIRQGEQYF. The CDR3 nucleotides read TGCGCCAGCAGTATTCGCCAGGGCGAGCAGTACTTC.

This clonotype was observed a few times. Written as DNA, the CDR3 is TGTGCCAGCAGTGACTGGAGGGGGGAGTATGGCTACACCTTC. It yields the protein CASSDWRGEYGYTF. This chain uses TRBV6-5 with TRBJ1-2; TRBD1 might be the D (6 bases). The CDR3 has 14 residues. V lost 5 bases and J 5 bases, leaving 15 bases between the germline ends. CDR1 MNHEY and CDR2 SVGAGI come from the germline V gene.

This clonotype was detected a few times. The chain joins TRBV7-2 to TRBJ2-7, with 7 bases identical to TRBD1. V was pared by 5 bases and J by 1 base, with 5 bases of the junction left unmatched. The germline gives CDR1 SGHTA, CDR2 FQGNSA. The CDR3 loop spans 14 amino acids. The CDR3 nucleotides are TGTGCCAGCAGCAAGGGGACAGCTTCCTACGAGCAGTACTTC. Its translation is CASSKGTASYEQYF.

The V call is TRBV11-2, the J call TRBJ2-1; TRBD1 matches 8 bases. The trim removed 6 bases at V and 6 bases at J, leaving 7 bases unmatched. Germline CDR1 reads SGHAT; CDR2 reads FQNNGV. The CDR3 loop spans 14 amino acids. CDR3 sequence (DNA): TGTGCCAGCAGGTATGACAGGGGATTCAATGAGCAGTTCTTC. This gives the protein CASRYDRGFNEQFF. Using reference TRBV11-2 and TRBJ2-1 for the parts outside the CDR3, the full variable domain is EAGVAQSPRYKIIEKRQSVAFWCNPISGHATLYWYQQILGQGPKLLIQFQNNGVVDDSQLPKDRFSAERLKGVDSTLKIQPAKLEDSAVYLCASRYDRGFNEQFFGPGTRLTVL.

This clonotype was seen more than once but under ten times. This chain connects TRBV12-3 or TRBV12-4 to TRBJ1-4; TRBD1 agrees at 8 bases. CDR3 length: 14 amino acids. With 6 bases clipped from V and 4 bases from J, the junction kept 4 bases outside the gene matches. The CDR3 is CASSWGQDNEKLFF. CDR3 coding DNA: TGTGCCAGCAGCTGGGGACAGGATAATGAAAAACTGTTTTTT.

This clonotype was recorded once. The chain has TRBV15 and TRBJ2-5, with D hard to call. The germline V gene has CDR1 LNHNV and CDR2 YYDKDF (reference sequence). V dropped 5 bases and J dropped 2 bases, with 15 bases sitting between them. The CDR3 has 15 residues. CDR3 sequence: CATSWNPSPQETQYF. CDR3 nucleotides: TGTGCCACCAGCTGGAACCCGTCCCCGCAAGAGACCCAGTACTTC.

The chain combines TRBV19 with TRBJ1-1; D is unresolved. The CDR3 extends over 12 amino acids. V was pared by 3 bases and J by 1 base, with 3 bases between. Germline CDR1 LNHDA, CDR2 SQIVND (reference sequence). The CDR3 loop reads CASSMGNTEAFF. CDR3 bases: TGTGCCAGTAGTATGGGGAACACTGAAGCTTTCTTT.

J is TRBJ2-3 and V is TRBV4-3, with D tentatively TRBD1 (5 bases). The CDR3 loop spans 18 amino acids. The V gene lost 3 bases and the J gene lost 0 bases, with 19 bases spanning the gap. Germline CDR1 LGHNA, CDR2 YSLEER. The CDR3 DNA reads as TGCGCCAGCAGCCAGGGGCCCAGGACCCGTGCTAGCACAGATACGCAGTATTTT. This gives the protein CASSQGPRTRASTDTQYF.

Regarding this clonotype: No conserved phenylalanine or tryptophan ends this CDR3, so it is likely a read error. The chain recombines TRBV27 with TRBJ1-3; a weak D match, TRBD1 (5 bases). The CDR3 totals 14 residues. Trimming cost V 3 bases and J 1 base, with 7 bases left between them. Germline V gene lookup returns CDR1 MNHEY and CDR2 SMNVEV (reference sequence). The CDR3 DNA is TGTGCCAGCAGTTTGGGGGGATCTGGAAACACCATATATCTT. Translated: CASSLGGSGNTIYL.

This clonotype was counted a few times. The V gene is TRBV27, the J gene TRBJ1-6; TRBD1 is a possible D gene (6 bases). Per germline, CDR1 MNHEY and CDR2 SMNVEV (reference sequence). The CDR3 is 15 residues long. V was pared by 8 bases and J by 5 bases, with 16 bases between. The CDR3 nucleotides are TGTGCCAGCGGCAACCGGGACACTAATAATTCACCCCTCCACTTT. Translation gives CASGNRDTNNSPLHF.

This clonotype appeared a few times. The chain is built from TRBV7-9 and TRBJ2-7; D gene uncertain. Germline V gives CDR1 SEHNR, CDR2 FQNEAQ (reference sequence). CDR3 length: 14 amino acids. Trimming removed 1 base at V and 3 bases at J, with 10 bases between. CDR3 region: CASSLGQNYYEQYV. The CDR3 DNA sequence: TGTGCCAGCAGCTTAGGGCAGAACTACTACGAGCAGTACGTC.